The 30 T cell receptor beta chains given below trace back to one sample, sequenced in a study of identical twins. TCRdb re-called the 5' RACE reads with MiXCR, one entry per CDR3 protein. Found here are approximately 470,000 distinct CDR3 sequences, about 14% of them singletons; the top ten hold around 0.48%. The data were also submitted as part of a second study, on yellow fever vaccine responses in identical twins.

Sample: CD4+ T cells sorted from blood. Source of these receptors: a woman between 18 and 29 years old in good health.

This clonotype was seen at least ten times. The chain links TRBV27 to TRBJ1-2; D gene uncertain. Trimming took 5 bases from V and 0 from J, leaving 7 bases between them. The CDR3 is made up of 13 amino acids. Germline loops: CDR1 MNHEY, CDR2 SMNVEV (reference sequence). Here the CDR3 DNA reads TGTGCCAGCAGTATCCGGTCTAACTATGGCTACACCTTC. Residues: CASSIRSNYGYTF.

This clonotype was found many times. Its ends do not fully match the called genes, so a read error is possible. The CDR3, as DNA: TGTGCCAGCAGTGGGGGACAGAGCTCCTACAATGAGCAGTTCTTC. It codes for CASSGGQSSYNEQFF. The gene calls are TRBV5-1 and TRBJ2-1; 7 bases match TRBD1. Germline V gives CDR1 SGHRS, CDR2 YFSETQ. The CDR3 spans 15 residues. Full variable domain (rest looked up from reference TRBV5-1 and TRBJ2-1): KAGVTQTPRYLIKTRGQQVTLSCSPISGHRSVSWYQQTPGQGLQFLFEYFSETQRNKGNFPGRFSGRQFSNSRSEMNVSTLELGDSALYLCASSGGQSSYNEQFFGPGTRLTVL.

This clonotype was picked up many times. V usage is TRBV3-1 and J usage is TRBJ2-7; D call uncertain. CDR1 and CDR2 (germline): LGHDT, YNNKEL (reference sequence). The CDR3 runs 12 residues. Trimming left V 0 bases short and J 7 bases short, with 7 bases between. The CDR3 region is CASSQEGREQYF. The CDR3 DNA reads as TGTGCCAGCAGCCAAGAAGGGCGTGAGCAGTACTTC.

This clonotype occurred many times. The chain couples TRBV12-3 or TRBV12-4 to TRBJ2-1, with 9 bases identical to TRBD2. Trimming removed 1 base from V and 6 bases from J; junction bases left unmatched: 7. This CDR3 has 16 residues. The CDR3 is CASSLGSLAGPNEQFF. The DNA of the CDR3 is TGTGCCAGCAGTTTAGGATCTCTAGCGGGACCCAATGAGCAGTTCTTC.

This clonotype showed up just a few times. The CDR3 coding sequence is TGTGCCAGCAGCTTACTCGTGGGGGGCACTGAAGCTTTCTTT. This codes for CASSLLVGGTEAFF. V and J are TRBV7-9 and TRBJ1-1; maybe TRBD1 (5 bases). Trimming took off 2 bases at V and 4 bases at J, with 11 bases between the two ends. This CDR3 contains 14 residues. In germline, CDR1 is SEHNR, CDR2 FQNEAQ (reference sequence).

The chain combines TRBV10-3 with TRBJ1-1; 10 bases match TRBD1. Germline V lookup: CDR1 ENHRY, CDR2 SYGVKD. The CDR3 is made up of 14 amino acids. Germline trimming cut 0 bases from V and 8 bases from J; bases unmatched to any gene: 3. DNA of the CDR3: TGTGCCATCAGTGAGTCGAGACAGGGGGCGGAAGCTTTCTTT. Protein product: CAISESRQGAEAFF.

This chain uses TRBV28 with TRBJ2-7, with D unclear. The V gene lost 7 bases and the J gene lost 7 bases, with 17 bases spanning the gap. This CDR3 spans 13 amino acids. In germline, CDR1 is MDHEN, CDR2 SYDVKM. The CDR3 loop is CASTSPTFGEQYF. The CDR3 DNA sequence: TGTGCCAGCACATCTCCCACCTTCGGGGAGCAGTACTTC.

This clonotype was observed a single time. The chain employs TRBV4-1 and TRBJ2-5; 8 nucleotides align to TRBD2. The trim removed 1 base at V and 0 bases at J, leaving 4 bases unmatched. Germline V gives CDR1 MGHRA, CDR2 YSYEKL. The CDR3 has 16 residues. The CDR3 here is CASSQAALADQETQYF. Here the CDR3 DNA reads TGCGCCAGCAGCCAAGCGGCACTAGCGGACCAAGAGACCCAGTACTTC.

This chain links TRBV6-6 with TRBJ2-7, with D unresolved. V lost 5 bases and J lost 7, with 12 bases in between. The germline V gene encodes CDR1 MNHNY and CDR2 SVGAGI (reference sequence). CDR3 size: 12 residues. This CDR3 reads CASSPWSGEQYF. The CDR3 nucleotides read TGTGCCAGCAGTCCCTGGTCTGGGGAGCAGTACTTC.

In this sample, this clonotype turned up a few times. V usage is TRBV20-1 and J usage is TRBJ1-4; TRBD1 is a possible D gene (6 bases). The CDR3 covers 15 residues. CDR1 and CDR2 (germline): DFQATT, SNEGSKA (reference sequence). V was shortened by 0 bases and J by 8 bases, with 16 bases between the two germline ends. The CDR3 here is CSARDSRGAGEKLFF. CDR3 DNA: TGCAGTGCTAGAGACTCACGGGGGGCAGGAGAAAAACTGTTTTTT.

A few counts support this clonotype. The rearrangement joins TRBV5-1 to TRBJ1-1, with unresolved D. Trimming removed 0 bases from V and 4 bases from J, with 7 bases in between. Germline V CDR1 and CDR2: SGHRS, YFSETQ. The length of the CDR3 is 13 residues. CDR3 nucleotide sequence: TGCGCCAGCAGCTTGGGGACGGCCACTGAAGCTTTCTTT. Its protein product is CASSLGTATEAFF.

This clonotype was seen a handful of times. This rearrangement joins TRBV2 to TRBJ2-7; TRBD1 or TRBD2 may be the D gene (5 bases each). V was shortened by 10 bases and J by 6 bases, with 13 bases between the two germline ends. Per germline, CDR1 SNHLY and CDR2 FYNNEI. The CDR3 totals 11 residues. The CDR3 loop is CATGSGREQYF. Here the CDR3 DNA reads TGTGCCACCGGGTCGGGGCGCGAGCAGTACTTC.

The chain links TRBV25-1 to TRBJ2-7, with 15 bases that match TRBD2. CDR1 is MGHDK and CDR2 is SYGVNS in the germline V gene. The V and J ends lost 1 base and 5 bases, in that order; junction bases with no gene match: 12. The CDR3 loop spans 19 amino acids. CDR3 region: CASSEFFGLAGGASHEQYF. For the CDR3, the DNA is TGTGCCAGCAGTGAATTCTTCGGACTAGCGGGGGGGGCATCCCACGAGCAGTACTTC.

This clonotype has ten or more counts. This rearrangement joins TRBV29-1 to TRBJ2-5; D call uncertain. The V end lost 5 bases, the J end lost 5 bases, and 9 bases lay between the germline ends. The CDR3 contains 11 residues. Germline V CDR1 and CDR2: SQVTM, ANQGSEA. CDR3 region: CSVKIGETQYF. CDR3 coding DNA: TGCAGCGTTAAAATAGGGGAGACCCAGTACTTC.

The V gene is TRBV20-1, the J gene TRBJ2-3; D unresolved. Trimming took 3 bases from V and 2 from J, leaving 9 bases between them. The germline CDR1 and CDR2 sequences are DFQATT and SNEGSKA (reference sequence). The CDR3 sequence is 13 residues long. The CDR3 reads CSASVYLTDTQYF. The CDR3 nucleotides read TGCAGTGCTAGTGTTTACCTCACAGATACGCAGTATTTT.

This clonotype came up a few times. The chain uses TRBV12-3 or TRBV12-4 and TRBJ2-1, with TRBD2 identical over 8 bases. The CDR3 loop spans 17 amino acids. V lost 3 bases and J lost 6; bases outside the gene matches: 13. The CDR3 loop reads CASSFPPWGSGANEQFF. The CDR3 DNA reads as TGTGCCAGCAGTTTCCCACCCTGGGGTAGCGGGGCCAATGAGCAGTTCTTC.

This chain uses TRBV4-3 with TRBJ2-4; D may be TRBD1 or TRBD2 (6 bases each). The CDR3 is 16 amino acids. V was cut by 2 bases and J by 2 bases, with 13 bases left in between. Germline V gives CDR1 LGHNA, CDR2 YSLEER. CDR3 sequence (DNA): TGCGCCAGCAGCCAATCTTCGGGGGCGTCCAAAAACATTCAGTACTTC. This encodes CASSQSSGASKNIQYF.

The chain is built from TRBV7-9 and TRBJ2-2; no definite D call. V was cut by 1 base and J by 7 bases, with 7 bases left in between. Germline values: CDR1 SEHNR, CDR2 FQNEAQ (reference sequence). The CDR3 contains 13 residues. The CDR3 nucleotides are TGTGCCAGCAGCTTAGAACCGGTCGGGGAGCTGTTTTTT. Its protein is CASSLEPVGELFF.

The V gene is TRBV6-1, the J gene TRBJ2-6; the D gene is possibly TRBD1 (7 bases). Per the germline V gene, CDR1 is MNHNS and CDR2 is SASEGT. V lost 7 bases, J lost 1 base, and 17 bases lay in between. The CDR3 sequence is 17 residues long. CDR3 sequence (DNA): TGTGCCAGCAAGGTGCGGGACAGTCCTTCTGGGGCCAACGTCCTGACTTTC. It yields the protein CASKVRDSPSGANVLTF.

The genes are TRBV28 and TRBJ1-5; D is possibly TRBD1 (5 bases). With 5 bases removed from V and 3 bases from J, the gap between germline ends came to 14 bases. CDR3 length: 15 amino acids. Germline loops: CDR1 MDHEN, CDR2 SYDVKM. CDR3 DNA: TGTGCCAGCAGTGGCAACAGGCCTTTCAATCAGCCCCAGCATTTT. Amino acids: CASSGNRPFNQPQHF.

This clonotype was found a few times. V is TRBV27 and J is TRBJ2-4, with 9 bases aligning to TRBD1. Germline CDR1 and CDR2: MNHEY and SMNVEV (reference sequence). Unmatched junction bases numbered 7, after V lost 4 bases and J lost 6 bases. The CDR3 is 15 amino acids. CDR3 sequence reads: CASSSSTGGRNIQYF. Here the CDR3 DNA reads TGTGCCAGCAGTTCCTCGACAGGGGGGAGAAACATTCAGTACTTC.

The chain links TRBV20-1 to TRBJ2-5; the match to TRBD1 covers 7 bases. Per the germline V gene, CDR1 is DFQATT and CDR2 is SNEGSKA (reference sequence). The CDR3 is made up of 16 amino acids. J was trimmed by 5 bases and V by 4 bases; bases with no gene match: 16. The CDR3 loop is CSATPGRTGAGETQYF. Here the CDR3 DNA reads TGCAGTGCTACACCAGGTCGTACAGGGGCTGGGGAGACCCAGTACTTC.

In its sample, this clonotype was seen a few times. The genes are TRBV4-2 and TRBJ2-5; 9 nucleotides match TRBD2. There are 15 residues in the CDR3. V trimming: 3 bases; J trimming: 4 bases; junction bases outside the gene matches: 6. The V gene's germline CDR1 is LGHNA and CDR2 YNFKEQ. The CDR3 DNA reads as TGTGCCAGCAGCCAGGAAAATAGCGGGAGAGAGACCCAGTACTTC. This gives the protein CASSQENSGRETQYF.

The chain combines TRBV5-1 with TRBJ2-1, with 15 bases matching TRBD2. CDR3 length: 17 amino acids. Germline assignment: CDR1 SGHRS and CDR2 YFSETQ. V dropped 3 bases and J dropped 6; count of bases not matched to a gene: 7. The CDR3 loop is CASSWRTSGRASNEQFF. In DNA, the CDR3 is TGCGCCAGCAGCTGGAGGACTAGCGGGAGGGCCAGCAATGAGCAGTTCTTC.

This clonotype appeared many times. The CDR3 protein is CSARDLAVSYNEQFF. The CDR3 DNA sequence: TGCAGTGCTAGAGATCTAGCGGTGAGCTACAATGAGCAGTTCTTC. The chain links TRBV20-1 to TRBJ2-1; 7 nucleotides align to TRBD2. After removal of 0 bases from V and 3 bases from J, the junction contained 5 bases not matched to a gene. Germline loops: CDR1 DFQATT, CDR2 SNEGSKA (reference sequence). The length of the CDR3 is 15 residues.

The table lists this clonotype with a few counts. The J gene is TRBJ1-6, the V gene TRBV7-2; no reliable D call. The CDR3 sequence is 13 residues long. CDR1 is SGHTA and CDR2 is FQGNSA in the germline V gene. Trimming pared 5 bases from V and 9 bases from J, leaving 11 bases between. The CDR3 loop reads CASSPSMGSPLHF. DNA for the CDR3: TGTGCCAGCAGCCCTTCGATGGGTTCACCCCTCCACTTT.

The chain has TRBV27 and TRBJ2-1; 11 bases are shared with TRBD2. With V trimmed by 6 bases and J by 9 bases, 10 bases remained unmatched. CDR3 size: 15 residues. Germline-derived CDR1 and CDR2 are MNHEY and SMNVEV (reference sequence). The CDR3 protein is CASSPALAGAVEQFF. Here the CDR3 DNA reads TGTGCCAGCAGCCCTGCACTAGCGGGAGCTGTTGAGCAGTTCTTC.

The CDR3 DNA reads TGTGCCAGCTCACCAATCCCCCAGGGTACCTACAATGAGCAGTTCTTC. Its translation is CASSPIPQGTYNEQFF. V usage is TRBV18 and J usage is TRBJ2-1, with a weak D call TRBD1 (5 bases). With 2 bases removed from V and 2 bases from J, the gap between germline ends came to 13 bases. Looked up from germline, CDR1 is KGHSH and CDR2 is LQKENI. This CDR3 has 16 amino acids.

This clonotype was picked up many times. V is TRBV4-2 and J is TRBJ2-1; TRBD2 matches 12 bases. The V segment lost 2 bases and the J segment 5 bases; nucleotides outside the gene matches: 10. CDR1 and CDR2 (germline): LGHNA, YNFKEQ. This CDR3 is 18 amino acids long. The CDR3 here is CASSQPRSSGGADNEQFF. The CDR3 nucleotides read TGTGCCAGCAGCCAACCCAGATCTAGCGGGGGGGCTGACAATGAGCAGTTCTTC.

V is TRBV20-1 and J is TRBJ1-4; maybe TRBD1 (6 bases). This CDR3 comprises 14 residues. Trimming took 0 bases from V and 7 from J, leaving 12 bases between them. Per germline, CDR1 DFQATT and CDR2 SNEGSKA (reference sequence). CDR3 in DNA: TGCAGTGCTAGAGATCGCAGGGGAGGTGAAAAACTGTTTTTT. Protein sequence: CSARDRRGGEKLFF.